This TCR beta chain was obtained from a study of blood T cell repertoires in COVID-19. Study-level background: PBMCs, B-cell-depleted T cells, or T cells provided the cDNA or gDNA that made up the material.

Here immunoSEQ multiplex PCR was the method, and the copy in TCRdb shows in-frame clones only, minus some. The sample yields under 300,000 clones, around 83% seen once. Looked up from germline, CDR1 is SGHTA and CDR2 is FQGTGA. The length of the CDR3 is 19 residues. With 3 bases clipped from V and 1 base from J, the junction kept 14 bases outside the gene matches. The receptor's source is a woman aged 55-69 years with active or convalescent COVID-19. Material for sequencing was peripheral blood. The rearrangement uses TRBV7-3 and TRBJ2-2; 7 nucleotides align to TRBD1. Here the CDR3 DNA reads TGTGCCAGCAGCTTGGGCAGGGGGTACGGTACGGGGAACACCGGGGAGCTGTTTTTT. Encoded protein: CASSLGRGYGTGNTGELFF.